Below, one T cell receptor beta chain is given with its context. These data belong to a study of blood T cell repertoires in COVID-19. Overall study context: Italy, Spain and the United States were the sources of the convalescent and acute COVID-19 samples. PBMCs, B-cell-depleted T cells, or T cells provided the cDNA or gDNA that made up the material.

Trimming took 3 bases from V and 6 from J, leaving 6 bases between them. Per germline, CDR1 ENHRY and CDR2 SYGVKD. The CDR3 has 12 residues. Recruited during active infection, patients (from Seattle) were subsequently followed longitudinally. Per the study methods: Cell counts per sample came from amplifying reference gene primers. The repertoire was sequenced with immunoSEQ multiplex PCR; TCRdb's copy has only in-frame clones and lacks some. V and J calls and clone size are given by that table; D and trimming were obtained from the DNA. The sample has a few hundred thousand clones, 70% to 90% seen once.

The source is a young woman with COVID-19, enrolled during active disease. The sequenced sample was peripheral blood. V is TRBV10-3 and J is TRBJ1-5, with D perhaps TRBD1 (5 bases). The chain's CDR3 is CAISDQGQPQHF. The CDR3 DNA sequence: TGTGCCATCAGTGACCAGGGTCAGCCCCAGCATTTT.